The T cell receptor (beta chain) under discussion was sequenced for a study of blood T cell repertoires in COVID-19. Whole-study context: Samples of COVID-19 (acute and convalescent) were obtained from the United States, Italy and Spain. T cells, B-cell-depleted T cells, or PBMCs provided the cDNA or gDNA that served as material.

From germline, CDR1 is ENHRY and CDR2 SYGVKD. V lost 4 bases to trimming and J lost 7 bases; unmatched junction nucleotides: 5. CDR3 length equals 14 residues. Methods used by the authors: How many nucleated cells were present was estimated from reference gene primer amplification. Measured with immunoSEQ multiplex PCR; TCRdb has only the in-frame clones, and not every one. That table gives V, J and clone size, and the DNA gave D and trimming. The sample has approximately 85,000 clones, roughly 92% seen once. The material sequenced was peripheral blood. The TCR originated in a woman between 55 and 75 years old with active COVID-19. The chain combines TRBV10-3 with TRBJ1-5; 9 bases align to TRBD1. CDR3 in amino acids: CAISGGTGKQPQHF. The CDR3 region has the DNA TGTGCCATCAGTGGGGGGACAGGGAAGCAGCCCCAGCATTTT.